This TCR beta chain is from a study of identical twins. Study observations and caveats: In cord blood, abundant beta clonotypes had fewer insertions; memory showed no trend.

About this clonotype itself: As yet, its antigen is unknown.

Carrying unique molecular identifiers, the cDNA also gained a universal primer site through template switching. TCRdb passed the 5' RACE reads through MiXCR, listing each CDR3 protein once. The data hold hundreds of thousands of distinct CDR3 sequences, with over 8.5% observed a single time. CDR3 length: 15 amino acids. V lost 10 bases to trimming and J lost 2 bases; unmatched junction nucleotides: 14. Germline CDR1 and CDR2: KGHSH and LQKENI. The same data also went into a second study, on yellow fever vaccine responses in identical twins.

The chain employs TRBV18 and TRBJ2-7; 7 bases align to TRBD1. This receptor was identified in a woman younger than 30 in good health. What was sequenced was PBMCs. CDR3 DNA sequence: TGTGCCACCTCTTTACTCGGGACAGATGCCTACGAGCAGTACTTC. Protein product: CATSLLGTDAYEQYF. The whole variable domain, remainder taken from reference TRBV18 and TRBJ2-7, is NAGVMQNPRHLVRRRGQEARLRCSPMKGHSHVYWYRQLPEEGLKFMVYLQKENIIDESGMPKERFSAEFPKEGPSILRIQQVVRGDSAAYFCATSLLGTDAYEQYFGPGTRLTVT.